Shown below are 27 T cell receptor beta chains from a single sample sequenced in a study of blood T cell repertoires in COVID-19. TCRdb's copy holds only in-frame clones and misses some; the assay was immunoSEQ multiplex PCR. The sample consists of tens of thousands of clones, about 85% of them appearing once. Source material: peripheral blood. Receptors originate from a human donor in a cohort sampled during active COVID-19.

Only a few counts were recorded for this clone. The genes are TRBV5-4 and TRBJ2-6; D might be TRBD1 (6 bases). Deletions cut 3 bases from V and 0 bases from J, with 10 bases between. This CDR3 has 16 amino acids. Per the germline V gene, CDR1 is SGHNT and CDR2 is YYREEE (reference sequence). The CDR3 coding sequence is TGTGCCAGCAGCTACGGACAGAACTCTGGGGCCAACGTCCTGACTTTC. It encodes CASSYGQNSGANVLTF.

The chain carries TRBV15 and TRBJ2-1; D is uncertain. V lost 1 base and J 7 bases, leaving 5 bases between the germline ends. CDR1 is LNHNV, CDR2 YYDKDF, per germline (reference sequence). The CDR3 is 12 amino acids. As DNA, the CDR3 is TGTGCCACCAGCAGAGCGCGTAATGAGCAGTTCTTC. This translates into CATSRARNEQFF.

The chain employs TRBV5-1 and TRBJ2-1; TRBD2 matches 8 bases. The germline gives CDR1 SGHRS, CDR2 YFSETQ. After removal of 6 bases from V and 0 bases from J, the junction contained 5 bases not matched to a gene. The CDR3 length is 15 residues. Written as DNA, the CDR3 is TGCGCCAGCACGCTAGCGGGCCGCTCCTACAATGAGCAGTTCTTC. Translating gives CASTLAGRSYNEQFF. The variable domain in full, completed from reference TRBV5-1 and TRBJ2-1, reads KAGVTQTPRYLIKTRGQQVTLSCSPISGHRSVSWYQQTPGQGLQFLFEYFSETQRNKGNFPGRFSGRQFSNSRSEMNVSTLELGDSALYLCASTLAGRSYNEQFFGPGTRLTVL.

This chain uses TRBV9 with TRBJ2-1; tentative D call: TRBD2 (6 bases). This CDR3 has 15 amino acids. The germline V gene encodes CDR1 SGDLS and CDR2 YYNGEE. Trimming removed 1 base at V and 8 bases at J, with 16 bases between. CDR3 amino acids: CASSVSAGPQYEQFF. The CDR3 DNA is TGTGCCAGCAGCGTATCGGCGGGGCCTCAATATGAGCAGTTCTTC.

The gene calls are TRBV19 and TRBJ1-2; 8 nucleotides align to TRBD1. This CDR3 has 13 amino acids. Trimming at V came to 4 bases and at J to 3 bases, leaving 1 base not matched to a gene. Germline lookup yields CDR1 LNHDA and CDR2 SQIVND (reference sequence). CDR3 residues: CASSTGQDYGYTF. CDR3 nucleotides: TGTGCCAGTAGTACGGGACAGGACTATGGCTACACCTTC.

This clone was observed a handful of times. The DNA of the CDR3 is TGTGCCAGCAGCCAGCGGGTACGAGAGGGCTACACCTTC. Translating gives CASSQRVREGYTF. The V call is TRBV7-9, the J call TRBJ1-2; the D is unclear. The CDR3 has 13 residues. Between the trimmed V and J ends, which lost 5 bases and 8 bases, there was a span of 15 bases. CDR1 and CDR2 (germline): SEHNR, FQNEAQ (reference sequence).

This clone came up a few times. This chain joins TRBV5-1 and TRBJ2-1; 10 nucleotides match TRBD2. Per the germline V gene, CDR1 is SGHRS and CDR2 is YFSETQ. Trimming cost V 4 bases and J 6 bases; bases outside gene matches: 10. This CDR3 region has 16 residues. In DNA form, the CDR3 reads TGCGCCAGCAGCCCGGTAGCGGGAGGAGGCGTCAATGAGCAGTTCTTC. Translation: CASSPVAGGGVNEQFF.

The rearrangement joins TRBV11-2 to TRBJ2-1, with D possibly being TRBD2 (5 bases). Germline V CDR1 and CDR2: SGHAT, FQNNGV. Deletions cut 5 bases from V and 1 base from J, with 18 bases between. This CDR3 comprises 17 residues. The CDR3 DNA sequence: TGTGCCAGCAGCGCCCGGAGTGTGCGGGTTTCCTACAATGAGCAGTTCTTC. This translates into CASSARSVRVSYNEQFF.

The chain uses TRBV5-4 and TRBJ1-1; no definite D call. Germline loops: CDR1 SGHNT, CDR2 YYREEE (reference sequence). V shed 1 base and J shed 0 bases, with 4 bases lying between them. The CDR3 is made up of 13 amino acids. The CDR3 sequence: CASSLTVNTEAFF. The CDR3 DNA reads as TGTGCCAGCAGCTTGACAGTGAACACTGAAGCTTTCTTT.

CDR3 loop: CASSLTGQTYNEQFF. The CDR3 DNA follows: TGCGCCAGCAGCTTAACGGGTCAAACCTACAATGAGCAGTTCTTC. The chain uses TRBV5-1 and TRBJ2-1; D not resolved. The CDR3 runs to 15 residues. CDR1 SGHRS and CDR2 YFSETQ come from the germline V gene. V lost 2 bases to trimming and J lost 2 bases, with 11 bases between them.

This clone was detected once. The rearrangement joins TRBV12-3 or TRBV12-4 to TRBJ2-7; the D is unclear. V lost 4 bases and J 3 bases, leaving 4 bases between the germline ends. The CDR3 is 11 amino acids. CDR3 bases: TGTGCCAGCAGTTATAACTACGAGCAGTACTTC. It is translated as CASSYNYEQYF.

The chain is built from TRBV3-1 (or the pseudogene TRBV3-2) and TRBJ2-6; D gene unclear. The CDR3 extends over 15 amino acids. Trimming took off 0 bases at V and 4 bases at J, with 7 bases between the two ends. CDR1 and CDR2 (germline): LGHDT, YNNKEL (reference sequence). CDR3 region: CASSQEAMGANVLTF. The CDR3 DNA reads TGTGCCAGCAGCCAAGAAGCGATGGGGGCCAACGTCCTGACTTTC.

A single count supports this clone. The chain employs TRBV18 and TRBJ2-7; D is perhaps TRBD1 (6 bases). Germline values: CDR1 KGHSH, CDR2 LQKENI. The CDR3 is 13 amino acids. V was trimmed by 5 bases and J by 5 bases, leaving 13 bases between them. Here the CDR3 reads CASSEATGNEQYF. Written as DNA, the CDR3 is TGTGCCAGCTCAGAAGCTACAGGGAACGAGCAGTACTTC.

V gene TRBV6-5 combines with J gene TRBJ2-7, with a weak D call TRBD1 (6 bases). The CDR3 sequence is 14 residues long. Trimming stripped 7 bases from V and 5 bases from J, with 18 bases between. In germline, CDR1 is MNHEY, CDR2 SVGAGI. In DNA, the CDR3 is TGTGCCAGCACCTCATCTCCAGGGGCTAACGAGCAGTACTTC. Translating gives CASTSSPGANEQYF.

The DNA of the CDR3 is TGTGCCAGTAGTCTCCAGACTAGCGGGAGAGGCACCGGGGAGCTGTTTTTT. Protein product: CASSLQTSGRGTGELFF. The rearrangement links TRBV19 to TRBJ2-2, with TRBD2 identical over 12 bases. Trimming removed 5 bases from V and 4 bases from J; junction bases left unmatched: 8. From germline, CDR1 is LNHDA and CDR2 SQIVND (reference sequence). The CDR3 is 17 amino acids. Full variable domain (outside the CDR3, taken from reference TRBV19 and TRBJ2-2): DGGITQSPKYLFRKEGQNVTLSCEQNLNHDAMYWYRQDPGQGLRLIYYSQIVNDFQKGDIAEGYSVSREKKESFPLTVTSAQKNPTAFYLCASSLQTSGRGTGELFFGEGSRLTVL.

The chain has TRBV30 and TRBJ1-2, with a weak D call TRBD1 (5 bases). The CDR3 runs 14 residues. V lost 3 bases and J lost 5, with 16 bases in between. The germline gives CDR1 GTSNPN, CDR2 SVGIG (reference sequence). Here the CDR3 DNA reads TGTGCCTGGAGCTCGGGGGGTGGTTTGTATGGCTACACCTTC. This gives the protein CAWSSGGGLYGYTF.

The genes are TRBV3-1 (or the pseudogene TRBV3-2) and TRBJ2-3; D uncertain. Germline CDR1 reads LGHDT; CDR2 reads YNNKEL (reference sequence). Trimming pared 5 bases from V and 1 base from J, leaving 7 bases between. The CDR3 covers 13 residues. The CDR3 region is CASSRRRTDTQYF. The CDR3, as DNA: TGTGCCAGCAGCAGGCGGCGCACAGATACGCAGTATTTT.

The chain links TRBV7-2 to TRBJ2-7; a weak D match, TRBD2 (7 bases). Trimming pared 5 bases from V and 0 bases from J, leaving 23 bases between. The CDR3 runs 18 residues. CDR1 and CDR2 from the germline V gene are SGHTA and FQGNSA. CDR3 loop: CASSKRGTTAMSSYEQYF. DNA for the CDR3: TGTGCCAGCAGCAAAAGGGGGACTACCGCTATGAGCTCCTACGAGCAGTACTTC. The full variable domain, in which reference TRBV7-2 and TRBJ2-7 provide the parts outside the CDR3, is GAGVSQSPSNKVTEKGKDVELRCDPISGHTALYWYRQSLGQGLEFLIYFQGNSAPDKSGLPSDRFSAERTGGSVSTLTIQRTQQEDSAVYLCASSKRGTTAMSSYEQYFGPGTRLTVT.

This chain connects TRBV7-6 to TRBJ2-3; 13 bases agree with TRBD2. The V segment lost 5 bases and the J segment 0 bases; nucleotides outside the gene matches: 8. CDR1 is SGHVS, CDR2 FNYEAQ, per germline. The CDR3 consists of 18 residues. In DNA form, the CDR3 reads TGTGCCAGCAGCAAAGGGGGGACTAGCGGGATCAGCACAGATACGCAGTATTTT. Translated: CASSKGGTSGISTDTQYF. Combining the CDR3 with reference TRBV7-6 and TRBJ2-3 gives the whole variable domain GAGVSQSPRYKVTKRGQDVALRCDPISGHVSLYWYRQALGQGPEFLTYFNYEAQQDKSGLPNDRFSAERPEGSISTLTIQRTEQRDSAMYRCASSKGGTSGISTDTQYFGPGTRLTVL.

This chain links TRBV6-2 or TRBV6-3 with TRBJ2-1, with TRBD2 matching 8 bases. Germline CDR1 and CDR2: MNHEY and SVGEGT. J lost 10 bases, V lost 2 bases, and 7 bases had no gene match. This CDR3 has 14 amino acids. CDR3 sequence (DNA): TGTGCCAGCAGTTACAGGCGGGAGGCAACCGAGCAGTTCTTC. Translating it yields CASSYRREATEQFF.

This clone was observed once. The chain uses TRBV28 and TRBJ1-2; D might be TRBD1 (5 bases). Trimming took 1 base from V and 3 from J, leaving 9 bases between them. This CDR3 spans 14 amino acids. Germline values: CDR1 MDHEN, CDR2 SYDVKM. The DNA for the CDR3 is TGTGCCAGCAGTTTATTGATAGGGGACTATGGCTACACCTTC. Its translation: CASSLLIGDYGYTF.

The genes are TRBV28 and TRBJ1-1; D is undetermined. The germline CDR1 and CDR2 sequences are MDHEN and SYDVKM. The CDR3 is 13 residues long. V lost 3 bases and J 7 bases, leaving 12 bases between the germline ends. In nucleotides, the CDR3 is TGTGCCAGCAGTTTTCGAGGCGGCATTGAAGCTTTCTTT. The encoded protein is CASSFRGGIEAFF.

This chain links TRBV12-3 or TRBV12-4 with TRBJ1-1; D is uncertain. V was clipped by 5 bases and J by 2 bases, with 9 bases between them. The CDR3 totals 13 residues. The CDR3, as DNA: TGTGCCAGCAGTCCCCAGAAAAACACTGAAGCTTTCTTT. Translated: CASSPQKNTEAFF.

The rearrangement links TRBV7-8 to TRBJ2-2, with TRBD1 as a possible D gene (6 bases). The germline V gene has CDR1 SGHVS and CDR2 FQNEAQ. The CDR3 sequence is 16 residues long. Between the trimmed V and J ends, which lost 1 base and 0 bases, there was a span of 9 bases. As DNA, the CDR3 is TGTGCCAGCAGCTTAGGACAGGTTACGAACACCGGGGAGCTGTTTTTT. Its protein product is CASSLGQVTNTGELFF. The full variable domain, with the rest looked up from reference TRBV7-8 and TRBJ2-2, is GAGVSQSPRYKVAKRGQDVALRCDPISGHVSLFWYQQALGQGPEFLTYFQNEAQLDKSGLPSDRFFAERPEGSVSTLKIQRTQQEDSAVYLCASSLGQVTNTGELFFGEGSRLTVL.

This sequence joins TRBV19 and TRBJ1-6, with D possibly matching TRBD1 (5 bases). Germline values: CDR1 LNHDA, CDR2 SQIVND (reference sequence). The CDR3 totals 13 residues. The V end lost 7 bases, the J end lost 9 bases, and 13 bases lay between the germline ends. CDR3 coding DNA: TGTGCCAGTAACCAAGGCGGGACTTCACCCCTCCACTTT. Residues: CASNQGGTSPLHF.

The V call is TRBV2, the J call TRBJ2-5, with 8 nucleotides matching TRBD1. Germline V CDR1 and CDR2: SNHLY, FYNNEI. J lost 2 bases, V lost 5 bases, and 10 bases had no gene match. This CDR3 has 16 amino acids. The CDR3 spells CASSPQGAREQETQYF. The CDR3, as DNA: TGTGCCAGCAGTCCCCAGGGGGCAAGGGAGCAAGAGACCCAGTACTTC.

The chain couples TRBV23-1 to TRBJ1-1; perhaps TRBD1 as D (5 bases). TRBV23-1 is an open reading frame, and its role is uncertain. V lost 2 bases, J lost 1 base, and 17 bases lay in between. The CDR3 has 17 amino acids. In DNA, the CDR3 is TGCGCCAGCAGTCAAGGGGGTGCGGGACCGGGGAACACTGAAGCTTTCTTT. Its translation: CASSQGGAGPGNTEAFF.